This T cell receptor beta chain was captured in a study of PD-L1 blockade in urothelial cancer. Study context: After treatment start, blood was analyzed at 3 weeks (second dose) and at 6 weeks. Findings of the study overall: Where pretreatment blood TCR clonality fell below the median, better survival was predicted.

Time point reported: peripheral blood 6 weeks after treatment start. Samples were collected from each patient before treatment and during treatment. Each patient gave between 1 and 8 of them in total. Comments on this clone: The target antigen is unknown.

Here immunoSEQ multiplex PCR was the method, and the copy in TCRdb shows in-frame clones only, minus some. The sample holds roughly 120,000 clones; roughly 89% are singletons and the top ten take more than 1.5%. The TCR comes from a man between 60 and 75 years old with urothelial cancer. The sequenced sample was PBMCs, obtained around atezolizumab (anti-PD-L1) treatment.

The CDR3 region is CASKEGGDNEKLFF. DNA of the CDR3: TGTGCCAGCAAAGAAGGCGGAGATAATGAAAAACTGTTTTTT. This chain connects TRBV28 to TRBJ1-4; D uncertain. V dropped 7 bases and J dropped 4 bases, with 13 bases sitting between them. CDR1 and CDR2 (germline): MDHEN, SYDVKM. This CDR3 region has 14 residues.